One and the same sample provided the 4 T cell receptor beta chains below, sequenced in a study of graft-versus-host responses after intestinal transplantation. The starting material, graft tissue, was processed to release intraepithelial and lamina propria lymphocytes. Some clones are missing from TCRdb's copy, which holds only in-frame ones; the method was immunoSEQ multiplex PCR. The data show roughly 5,700 clones, with 69% seen just once and about 33% held by the top ten. The sequences come from ileum tissue, collected 306 days after intestinal transplant. The receptors were gathered from a human patient who received an intestinal transplant, so some T cells may come from the graft donor.

The chain couples TRBV7-2 to TRBJ1-5; possibly TRBD1 for D (5 bases). This CDR3 is 15 amino acids long. With 2 bases removed from V and 2 bases from J, the gap between germline ends came to 10 bases. CDR1 SGHTA and CDR2 FQGNSA come from the germline V gene. The CDR3 coding sequence is TGTGCCAGCAGCTTATCAGGGATAGGCAATCAGCCCCAGCATTTT. Its translation: CASSLSGIGNQPQHF. The entire variable domain, with the rest obtained from reference TRBV7-2 and TRBJ1-5, is as follows: GAGVSQSPSNKVTEKGKDVELRCDPISGHTALYWYRQSLGQGLEFLIYFQGNSAPDKSGLPSDRFSAERTGGSVSTLTIQRTQQEDSAVYLCASSLSGIGNQPQHFGDGTRLSIL.

This chain uses TRBV19 with TRBJ2-7; tentatively, D is TRBD2 (6 bases). This CDR3 comprises 13 residues. Germline V gene data show CDR1 as LNHDA and CDR2 as SQIVND (reference sequence). The germline V and J ends were trimmed by 5 bases and 3 bases, with 11 bases remaining between them. CDR3 nucleotides: TGTGCCAGTAGTGCTGGGACTTTCTACGAGCAGTACTTC. Translated, it gives CASSAGTFYEQYF.

V gene TRBV25-1 combines with J gene TRBJ1-4; 8 bases agree with TRBD1. V gave up 3 bases and J gave up 5 bases; unmatched junction bases: 8. In germline, CDR1 is MGHDK, CDR2 SYGVNS. There are 16 residues in the CDR3. CDR3 region: CASSDRPGTGNEKLFF. CDR3 DNA: TGTGCCAGCAGTGACCGCCCCGGGACAGGAAATGAAAAACTGTTTTTT.

This clone came up once. V is TRBV5-4 and J is TRBJ2-1; TRBD2 matches at 11 bases. Germline trimming cut 1 base from V and 5 bases from J; bases unmatched to any gene: 2. Looked up from germline, CDR1 is SGHNT and CDR2 is YYREEE (reference sequence). The CDR3 is 15 amino acids. CDR3 DNA sequence: TGTGCCAGCAGCTTGTATAGCGGGGGGGACAATGAGCAGTTCTTC. Its translation: CASSLYSGGDNEQFF.